A selection of T cell receptor beta chains follows, all from one sample in a study of blood T cell repertoires in COVID-19. Sequencing was performed with immunoSEQ multiplex PCR; in TCRdb, only in-frame clones are kept and a portion is missing. This table has about 250,000 clones, roughly 85% appearing once. Source material: PBMCs or T cells enriched from blood (not recorded which). Receptor source: a woman in her fifties or sixties with acute COVID-19. Each CDR3 is given with its conserved first and last residue. D genes are given only for firm matches. Clone size is not always given. Where it is, it says once, few, many or a class for expanded clones.

j_gene,abundance,v_gene,d_gene,CDR3nt,CDR3aa
TRBJ2-7,-,TRBV12-5,-,TGTGCTAGTGTCCGAGATTACGAGCAGTACTTC,CASVRDYEQYF
TRBJ2-1,-,TRBV5-6,TRBD2,TGTGCCAGCAGCGACGGGGGGGCCAGGAACAATGAGCAGTTCTTC,CASSDGGARNNEQFF
TRBJ2-7,-,TRBV2,TRBD1,TGTGCCAGCAGTGAAGGGGGGACAGGGGCCTACGAGCAGTACTTC,CASSEGGTGAYEQYF
TRBJ1-6,-,TRBV7-2,-,TGTGCCAGCAGCTTACTGGCCAGGGGTAGTTCACCCCTCCACTTT,CASSLLARGSSPLHF
TRBJ1-4,-,TRBV9,TRBD1,TGTGCCAGCAGCGTATGGGGCAGGGGGCGAGGTAATGAAAAACTGTTTTTT,CASSVWGRGRGNEKLFF
TRBJ2-3,-,TRBV11-2,-,TGTGCCAGCAGCTCTTTGGGGGGGCCTGCAGATACGCAGTATTTT,CASSSLGGPADTQYF
TRBJ2-1,-,TRBV19,TRBD2,TGTGCCAGTAGGGAGGAGGCTAGCGGGGGGGTGGATGAGCAGTTCTTC,CASREEASGGVDEQFF
TRBJ1-2,-,TRBV11-2,-,TGTGCCAGCAGCCCCTCGGGGTTTGGCTATGGCTACACCTTC,CASSPSGFGYGYTF
TRBJ2-7,-,TRBV5-1,-,TGCGCCAGCAGCTCCGTCCCGGGACAACGGGAGCAGTACTTC,CASSSVPGQREQYF
TRBJ1-1,once,TRBV19,TRBD1,TGTGCCAGTAGTATCGGACAGGGGGCCCCGGCCACTGAAGCTTTCTTT,CASSIGQGAPATEAFF
TRBJ1-2,-,TRBV4-2,TRBD1,TGTGCCAGCAGCCAAGACTCGGGCAGGGGGCGGGGGAACTATGGCTACACCTTC,CASSQDSGRGRGNYGYTF
TRBJ2-5,-,TRBV5-4,-,TGTGCCAGCAGCTCGGCTAGAGAGACCCAGTACTTC,CASSSARETQYF
TRBJ2-2,-,TRBV2,-,TGTGCCAGCCAGGAACGAGCGGTGATGAACACCGGGGAGCTGTTTTTT,CASQERAVMNTGELFF
TRBJ2-2,-,TRBV11-2,TRBD1,TGTGCCAGCAGCTTAATTCCCCGGACAGGAAACACCGGGGAGCTGTTTTTT,CASSLIPRTGNTGELFF
TRBJ1-5,-,TRBV6-6,-,TGTGCCAGCAAGGAGATGGGAGGCAATCAGCCCCAGCATTTT,CASKEMGGNQPQHF
TRBJ2-3,-,TRBV7-9,-,TGTGCCAGCAGCTTAGGGGGCGGATCTAGCACAGATACGCAGTATTTT,CASSLGGGSSTDTQYF
TRBJ1-1,once,TRBV30,TRBD1,TGTGCCTCCATACCCTCAGGGGGGAACACTGAAGCTTTCTTT,CASIPSGGNTEAFF
TRBJ2-2,-,TRBV5-1,-,TGCGCCAGCAGCTTGTCACAGGGTCACACCGGGGAGCTGTTTTTT,CASSLSQGHTGELFF
TRBJ2-7,few,TRBV6-2/TRBV6-3,TRBD2,TGTGCCAGCAGTTACTCGAGGCTTAGCGGGGGCTCCTACGAGCAGTACTTC,CASSYSRLSGGSYEQYF
TRBJ1-2,once,TRBV7-2,TRBD1,TGTGCCAGCAGCCCCGGGACAGAGAACTATGGCTACACCTTC,CASSPGTENYGYTF
TRBJ1-2,few,TRBV27,-,TGTGCCAGCAGTCGACAGACTAACTATGGCTACACCTTC,CASSRQTNYGYTF
TRBJ1-1,-,TRBV19,TRBD1,TGTGCCAGTAGTATGGGACAGGGGGTACAAAACACTGAAGCTTTCTTT,CASSMGQGVQNTEAFF
TRBJ2-1,few,TRBV6-2/TRBV6-3,TRBD2,TGTGCCAGCAGTTACCCTCAGGGCGGGGGGGCCAGGTCCTACAATGAGCAGTTCTTC,CASSYPQGGGARSYNEQFF
TRBJ2-7,-,TRBV20-1,-,TGCAGTGCAAGTACTAGTATCCCCTACGAGCAGTACTTC,CSASTSIPYEQYF
TRBJ1-1,-,TRBV5-1,-,TGCGCCAGCAGCTCAACAGGGCTGGCAAACACTGAAGCTTTCTTT,CASSSTGLANTEAFF
TRBJ1-2,-,TRBV10-3,TRBD1,TGTGCCATCAGGGACAGGCCTAGTTACGAGGGCTACACCTTC,CAIRDRPSYEGYTF
TRBJ1-1,-,TRBV5-1,-,TGCGCCAGCAGCTGGGCTGTGGGAGTGGCGGAAGCTTTCTTT,CASSWAVGVAEAFF